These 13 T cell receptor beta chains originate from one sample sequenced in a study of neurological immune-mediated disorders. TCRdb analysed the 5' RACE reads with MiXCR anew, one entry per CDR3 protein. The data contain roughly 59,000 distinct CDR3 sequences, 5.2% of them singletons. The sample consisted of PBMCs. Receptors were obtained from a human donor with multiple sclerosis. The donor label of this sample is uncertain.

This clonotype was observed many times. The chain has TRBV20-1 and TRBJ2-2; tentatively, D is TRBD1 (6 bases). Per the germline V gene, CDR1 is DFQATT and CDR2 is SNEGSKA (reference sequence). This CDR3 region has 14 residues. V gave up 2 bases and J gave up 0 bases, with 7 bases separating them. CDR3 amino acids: CSARPGANTGELFF. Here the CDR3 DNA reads TGCAGTGCTAGACCAGGGGCGAACACCGGGGAGCTGTTTTTT.

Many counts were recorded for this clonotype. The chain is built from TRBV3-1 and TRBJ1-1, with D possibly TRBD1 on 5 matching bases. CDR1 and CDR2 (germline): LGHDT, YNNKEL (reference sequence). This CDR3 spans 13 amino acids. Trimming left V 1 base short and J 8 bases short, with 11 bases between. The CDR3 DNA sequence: TGTGCCAGCAGCCAAGGAGGGACGCCGGAAGCTTTCTTT. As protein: CASSQGGTPEAFF.

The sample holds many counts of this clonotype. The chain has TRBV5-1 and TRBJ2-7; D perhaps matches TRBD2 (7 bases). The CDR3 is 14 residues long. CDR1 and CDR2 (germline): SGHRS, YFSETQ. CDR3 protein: CASSGGGDPYEQYF. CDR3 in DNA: TGCGCGAGCTCGGGGGGCGGGGATCCCTACGAGCAGTACTTC.

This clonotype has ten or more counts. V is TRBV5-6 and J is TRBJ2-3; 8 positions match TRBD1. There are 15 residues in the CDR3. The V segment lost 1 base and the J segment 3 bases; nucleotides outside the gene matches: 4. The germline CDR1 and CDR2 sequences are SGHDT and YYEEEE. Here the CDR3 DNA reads TGTGCCAGCAGCTTGATGGGACAGGTGACAGATACGCAGTATTTT. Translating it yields CASSLMGQVTDTQYF.

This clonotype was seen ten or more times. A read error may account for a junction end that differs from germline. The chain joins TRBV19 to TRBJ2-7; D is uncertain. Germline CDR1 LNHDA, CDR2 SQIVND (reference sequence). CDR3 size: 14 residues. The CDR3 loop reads CASSIGDNPYKQYF. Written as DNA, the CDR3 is TGTGCCAGTAGTATAGGAGATAACCCCTACAAGCAGTACTTC.

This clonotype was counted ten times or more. CDR3 sequence: CASSSGGWGTDTQYF. CDR3 DNA sequence: TGTGCCAGCAGCTCGGGGGGGTGGGGCACAGATACGCAGTATTTT. This chain links TRBV5-6 with TRBJ2-3, with 8 bases fitting TRBD2. CDR1 SGHDT and CDR2 YYEEEE come from the germline V gene. Trimming cost V 3 bases and J 1 base; bases outside gene matches: 4. The CDR3 contains 15 residues.

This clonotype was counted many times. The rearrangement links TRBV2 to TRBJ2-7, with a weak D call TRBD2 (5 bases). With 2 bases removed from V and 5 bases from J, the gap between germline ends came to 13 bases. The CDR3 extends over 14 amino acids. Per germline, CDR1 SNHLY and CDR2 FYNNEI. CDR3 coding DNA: TGTGCCAGCAGTGAATCGGAGGCCCTAGACGAGCAGTACTTC. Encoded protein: CASSESEALDEQYF.

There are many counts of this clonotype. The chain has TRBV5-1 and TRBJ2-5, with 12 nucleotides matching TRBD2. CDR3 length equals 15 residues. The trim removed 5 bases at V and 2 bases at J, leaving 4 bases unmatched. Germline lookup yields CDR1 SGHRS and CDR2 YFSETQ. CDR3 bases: TGCGCCAGCAGTATCGGGACTAGCGGGCAAGAGACCCAGTACTTC. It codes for CASSIGTSGQETQYF. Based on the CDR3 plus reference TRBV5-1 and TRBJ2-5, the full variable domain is KAGVTQTPRYLIKTRGQQVTLSCSPISGHRSVSWYQQTPGQGLQFLFEYFSETQRNKGNFPGRFSGRQFSNSRSEMNVSTLELGDSALYLCASSIGTSGQETQYFGPGTRLLVL.

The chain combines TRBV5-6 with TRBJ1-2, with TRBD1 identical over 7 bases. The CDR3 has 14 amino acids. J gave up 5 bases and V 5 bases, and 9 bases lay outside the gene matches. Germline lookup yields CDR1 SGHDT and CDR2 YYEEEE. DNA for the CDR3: TGTGCCAGCAGTTCCGACAGGGTTGGGTATGGCTACACCTTC. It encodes CASSSDRVGYGYTF.

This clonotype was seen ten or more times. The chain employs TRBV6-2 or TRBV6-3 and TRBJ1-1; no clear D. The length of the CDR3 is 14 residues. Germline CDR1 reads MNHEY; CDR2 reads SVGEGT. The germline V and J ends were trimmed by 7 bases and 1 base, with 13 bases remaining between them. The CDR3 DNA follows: TGTGCCAGCACCTTTAGACCGCCGAACACTGAAGCTTTCTTT. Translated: CASTFRPPNTEAFF.

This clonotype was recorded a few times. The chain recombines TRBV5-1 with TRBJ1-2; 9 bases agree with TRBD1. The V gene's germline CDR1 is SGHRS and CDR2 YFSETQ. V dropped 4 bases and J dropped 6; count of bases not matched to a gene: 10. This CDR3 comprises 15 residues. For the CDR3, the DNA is TGCGCCAGCAGCCGCCCCACAGGGGGCGGGGATGGCTACACCTTC. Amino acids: CASSRPTGGGDGYTF.

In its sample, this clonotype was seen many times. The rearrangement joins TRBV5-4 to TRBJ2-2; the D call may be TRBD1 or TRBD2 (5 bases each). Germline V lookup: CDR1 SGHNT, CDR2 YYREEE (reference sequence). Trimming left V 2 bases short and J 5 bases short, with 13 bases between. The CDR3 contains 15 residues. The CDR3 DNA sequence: TGTGCCAGCAGCTTCGGGGCGGCACTTACCGGGGAGCTGTTTTTT. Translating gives CASSFGAALTGELFF.

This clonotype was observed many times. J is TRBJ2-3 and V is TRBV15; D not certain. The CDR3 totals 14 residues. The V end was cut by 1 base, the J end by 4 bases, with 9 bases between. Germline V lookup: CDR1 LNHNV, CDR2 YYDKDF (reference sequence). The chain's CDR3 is CATSRVPVADTQYF. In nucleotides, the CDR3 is TGTGCCACCAGCAGAGTTCCGGTTGCAGATACGCAGTATTTT.